Presented here are 8 T cell receptor beta chains from one specimen sequenced in a study of T cell changes during pregnancy in multiple sclerosis. Clones were read by immunoSEQ multiplex PCR, and TCRdb kept only the in-frame ones, dropping some. The sample has 65,000 to 80,000 clones, 80% to 95% seen once; the top ten hold more than 0.8%. The specimen comprised peripheral blood, sampled in the first trimester of pregnancy. All receptors come from a female donor with multiple sclerosis, enrolled in a pregnancy study.

The J gene is TRBJ1-1, the V gene TRBV5-6, with 9 bases matching TRBD1. Trimming removed 4 bases from V and 5 bases from J; junction bases left unmatched: 6. This CDR3 has 14 amino acids. Germline CDR1 is SGHDT and CDR2 is YYEEEE. The CDR3 DNA follows: TGTGCCAGCAGCCCCGGGACAGGGAGGACTGAAGCTTTCTTT. Its translation is CASSPGTGRTEAFF.

The rearrangement joins TRBV5-1 to TRBJ1-4, with 8 bases lining up with TRBD1. Trimming at V came to 1 base and at J to 10 bases, leaving 6 bases not matched to a gene. This CDR3 contains 14 residues. The germline CDR1 and CDR2 sequences are SGHRS and YFSETQ. The CDR3 spells CASSLSGGSGKLFF. DNA for the CDR3: TGCGCCAGCAGCTTGTCAGGGGGCTCAGGAAAACTGTTTTTT.

The rearrangement links TRBV4-2 to TRBJ2-5; the match to TRBD2 covers 7 bases. CDR1 and CDR2 (germline): LGHNA, YNFKEQ. This CDR3 has 15 amino acids. The V segment lost 1 base and the J segment 1 base; nucleotides outside the gene matches: 3. The DNA of the CDR3 is TGTGCCAGCAGCCAAGGACGGGGGGTCCAAGAGACCCAGTACTTC. Translation: CASSQGRGVQETQYF.

V and J are TRBV18 and TRBJ2-7; possibly TRBD1 for D (6 bases). This CDR3 region has 13 residues. CDR1 is KGHSH and CDR2 is LQKENI in the germline V gene. V gave up 8 bases and J gave up 3 bases, with 14 bases separating them. The CDR3 spells CASTSGANYEQYF. CDR3 bases: TGTGCCAGCACTTCAGGGGCTAACTACGAGCAGTACTTC.

CDR3 sequence: CSAGGRARTSGAPQFF. In DNA, the CDR3 is TGCAGCGCCGGAGGTCGCGCTCGGACTAGCGGGGCCCCACAGTTCTTC. The J gene is TRBJ2-1, the V gene TRBV29-1; 12 bases line up with TRBD2. The CDR3 covers 16 residues. The V gene end was trimmed by 7 bases and the J gene end by 13 bases; junction bases not matched to a gene: 20. The V gene's germline CDR1 is SQVTM and CDR2 ANQGSEA.

The DNA for the CDR3 is TGTGCCAGCAGCTCAACAGAGACCAATCAGCCCCAGCATTTT. Its translation is CASSSTETNQPQHF. The chain joins TRBV7-9 to TRBJ1-5; D unresolved. Per germline, CDR1 SEHNR and CDR2 FQNEAQ (reference sequence). The CDR3 sequence is 14 residues long. Trimming took 4 bases from V and 3 from J, leaving 10 bases between them. Full variable domain (remainder filled in from reference TRBV7-9 and TRBJ1-5): DTGVSQNPRHKITKRGQNVTFRCDPISEHNRLYWYRQTLGQGPEFLTYFQNEAQLEKSRLLSDRFSAERPKGSFSTLEIQRTEQGDSAMYLCASSSTETNQPQHFGDGTRLSIL.

V gene TRBV18 combines with J gene TRBJ1-1; D is perhaps TRBD1 (6 bases). The ends were cut back, 5 bases at V and 7 bases at J, with 14 bases in the middle. CDR3 length: 13 amino acids. Germline-derived CDR1 and CDR2 are KGHSH and LQKENI. In nucleotides, the CDR3 is TGTGCCAGCTCAGATACAGGGCTCCTTGAAGCTTTCTTT. The encoded protein is CASSDTGLLEAFF.

V usage is TRBV2 and J usage is TRBJ2-1; D not resolved. CDR1 and CDR2 from the germline V gene are SNHLY and FYNNEI. This CDR3 comprises 13 residues. V dropped 4 bases and J dropped 1 base, with 5 bases sitting between them. The CDR3 reads CASSAESYNEQFF. CDR3 sequence (DNA): TGTGCCAGCAGTGCGGAGTCCTACAATGAGCAGTTCTTC.